The 15 T cell receptor beta chains in this list originate from one sample, sequenced in a study of blood T cell repertoires in COVID-19. Clones were sequenced by immunoSEQ multiplex PCR, and TCRdb holds only the in-frame ones, with some missing. This table holds about 300,000 clones, under 90% found once. The material sequenced was PBMCs or T cells enriched from blood (not recorded which). The receptors here all came from a woman aged 18-29 years who had recovered from COVID-19.

The rearrangement joins TRBV11-2 to TRBJ1-4; D is uncertain. The CDR3 consists of 14 residues. V was shortened by 2 bases and J by 5 bases, with 9 bases between the two germline ends. CDR1 SGHAT and CDR2 FQNNGV come from the germline V gene. CDR3 nucleotides: TGTGCCAGCAGCTTAACGGGGAACAATGAAAAACTGTTTTTT. This codes for CASSLTGNNEKLFF.

The V call is TRBV27, the J call TRBJ1-1; 7 bases match TRBD1. Germline V CDR1 and CDR2: MNHEY, SMNVEV (reference sequence). The CDR3 covers 14 residues. V trimming: 6 bases; J trimming: 6 bases; junction bases outside the gene matches: 10. The CDR3 nucleotides are TGTGCCAGCAGACAAACAGGGGCCCCCTCTGAAGCTTTCTTT. It is translated as CASRQTGAPSEAFF.

The chain couples TRBV9 to TRBJ2-1, with 7 positions matching TRBD1. CDR1 SGDLS and CDR2 YYNGEE come from the germline V gene. After removal of 4 bases from V and 3 bases from J, the junction contained 10 bases not matched to a gene. This CDR3 spans 16 amino acids. The CDR3 DNA sequence: TGTGCCAGCAGCCCCCGACCGGGACAGAACTACAATGAGCAGTTCTTC. Encoded protein: CASSPRPGQNYNEQFF.

The V and J genes are TRBV28 and TRBJ2-3, with 8 bases aligning to TRBD1. The CDR3 consists of 15 residues. CDR1 and CDR2 from the germline V gene are MDHEN and SYDVKM. The V gene end was trimmed by 5 bases and the J gene end by 12 bases; junction bases not matched to a gene: 16. The CDR3 loop is CASSVSGTGFLYQYF. The CDR3 DNA sequence: TGTGCCAGCAGTGTATCCGGGACAGGCTTTCTCTATCAGTATTTT. Full variable domain (outside the CDR3, taken from reference TRBV28 and TRBJ2-3): DVKVTQSSRYLVKRTGEKVFLECVQDMDHENMFWYRQDPGLGLRLIYFSYDVKMKEKGDIPEGYSVSREKKERFSLILESASTNQTSMYLCASSVSGTGFLYQYFGPGTRLTVL.

The V gene is TRBV11-2, the J gene TRBJ1-2; tentative D call: TRBD1 (6 bases). The V end was cut by 4 bases, the J end by 7 bases, with 19 bases between. CDR1 SGHAT and CDR2 FQNNGV come from the germline V gene. The CDR3 runs 15 residues. The CDR3 DNA follows: TGTGCCAGCAGCTCACCGGGACACCCCATCCGTGGCTACACCTTC. Translated, it gives CASSSPGHPIRGYTF.

The V call is TRBV6-5, the J call TRBJ1-1; tentatively, D is TRBD1 (5 bases). Germline CDR1 MNHEY, CDR2 SVGAGI. This CDR3 spans 15 amino acids. Trimming removed 6 bases at V and 5 bases at J, with 19 bases between. CDR3 sequence: CASRPGWRGRTEAFF. CDR3 in DNA: TGTGCCAGCAGGCCAGGATGGCGGGGGAGAACTGAAGCTTTCTTT.

V is TRBV4-2 and J is TRBJ2-3, with a tentative D call TRBD1 (5 bases). Trimming removed 0 bases from V and 2 bases from J, with 12 bases in between. The CDR3 covers 16 residues. The germline CDR1 and CDR2 sequences are LGHNA and YNFKEQ. CDR3 nucleotides: TGTGCCAGCAGCCAAGACGGACACTCGAACACAGATACGCAGTATTTT. It codes for CASSQDGHSNTDTQYF.

CDR3 nucleotides: TGCGCCAGCAGCCATCCTACTTATAATTCACCCCTCCACTTT. Translation gives CASSHPTYNSPLHF. The V gene is TRBV4-1, the J gene TRBJ1-6; no firm D call. V dropped 3 bases and J dropped 4 bases, with 7 bases sitting between them. Germline values: CDR1 MGHRA, CDR2 YSYEKL. There are 14 residues in the CDR3.

The chain employs TRBV7-2 and TRBJ1-2; D gene unclear. The CDR3 totals 14 residues. The V end lost 5 bases, the J end lost 3 bases, and 13 bases lay between the germline ends. Germline-derived CDR1 and CDR2 are SGHTA and FQGNSA. Written as DNA, the CDR3 is TGTGCCAGCAGCCCGAGGGAGGGTTACTATGGCTACACCTTC. Protein: CASSPREGYYGYTF.

CDR3 nucleotides: TGTGCCAGCAGCCAACAGGGGAGTCCTTGGACTGAAGCTTTCTTT. This encodes CASSQQGSPWTEAFF. The gene calls are TRBV3-1 (or the pseudogene TRBV3-2) and TRBJ1-1, with D possibly TRBD1 on 6 matching bases. Deletions cut 2 bases from V and 5 bases from J, with 15 bases between. Germline V gives CDR1 LGHDT, CDR2 YNNKEL (reference sequence). CDR3 length: 15 amino acids.

J is TRBJ1-1 and V is TRBV7-3, with D possibly matching TRBD1 (6 bases). V was cut by 5 bases and J by 2 bases, with 15 bases left in between. The germline gives CDR1 SGHTA, CDR2 FQGTGA. The CDR3 contains 15 residues. DNA for the CDR3: TGTGCCAGCAGCCTAAGGGGGGGTGCTAACACTGAAGCTTTCTTT. Residues: CASSLRGGANTEAFF.

The chain recombines TRBV6-5 with TRBJ1-6; TRBD1 might be the D (5 bases). This CDR3 region has 15 residues. CDR1 MNHEY and CDR2 SVGAGI come from the germline V gene. Trimming pared 6 bases from V and 3 bases from J, leaving 12 bases between. The CDR3 sequence: CASSPRDLYNSPLHF. The CDR3 DNA is TGTGCCAGCAGCCCCAGGGATCTCTATAATTCACCCCTCCACTTT.

The genes are TRBV15 and TRBJ2-3; D possibly corresponds to TRBD2 (6 bases). The germline V and J ends were trimmed by 3 bases and 2 bases, with 12 bases remaining between them. Per the germline V gene, CDR1 is LNHNV and CDR2 is YYDKDF (reference sequence). This CDR3 spans 15 amino acids. CDR3 coding DNA: TGTGCCACCAGCAGGGGGGACTTTTCCACAGATACGCAGTATTTT. Protein: CATSRGDFSTDTQYF.

CDR3 residues: CSVFGLAGGLSYEQYF. The CDR3 DNA sequence: TGCAGCGTTTTCGGACTAGCGGGGGGGTTGTCCTACGAGCAGTACTTC. The genes are TRBV29-1 and TRBJ2-7, with 15 nucleotides matching TRBD2. The CDR3 runs to 16 residues. The J segment lost 1 base and the V segment lost 5 bases, leaving 6 bases of the junction unmatched. The germline V gene encodes CDR1 SQVTM and CDR2 ANQGSEA.

V gene TRBV7-2 combines with J gene TRBJ2-1; TRBD2 agrees at 7 bases. Germline CDR1 SGHTA, CDR2 FQGNSA. V lost 5 bases, J lost 9 bases, and 7 bases stayed unmatched. The CDR3 spans 13 residues. CDR3 loop: CASSPRTSTEQFF. The CDR3 bases are TGTGCCAGCAGCCCCAGGACTAGTACTGAGCAGTTCTTC.